This T cell receptor beta chain was identified in a study of blood T cell repertoires in COVID-19. The wider study: The United States, Italy and Spain were the sources of the acute and convalescent COVID-19 samples. T cells, B-cell-depleted T cells, or PBMCs supplied cDNA or gDNA.

V lost 2 bases and J lost 5, with 12 bases in between. The length of the CDR3 is 15 residues. From germline, CDR1 is KGHDR and CDR2 SFDVKD. Participants spanned ages about 18 to 89 years and resided in 24 US areas. Cohort assignment relied on participant-reported clinical history. Produced via immunoSEQ multiplex PCR; TCRdb's table is partial and in-frame only. The data hold roughly 190,000 clones, with about 85% observed a single time. The gene calls are TRBV24-1 and TRBJ1-5; D is perhaps TRBD1 (5 bases). What was sequenced was PBMCs or T cells enriched from blood (not recorded which). The receptor was derived from a woman aged 30 to 39 who had recovered from COVID-19. In DNA, the CDR3 is TGTGCCACCAGTGATTCCGGGGGAGGGCATCAGCCCCAGCATTTT. Its translation is CATSDSGGGHQPQHF.